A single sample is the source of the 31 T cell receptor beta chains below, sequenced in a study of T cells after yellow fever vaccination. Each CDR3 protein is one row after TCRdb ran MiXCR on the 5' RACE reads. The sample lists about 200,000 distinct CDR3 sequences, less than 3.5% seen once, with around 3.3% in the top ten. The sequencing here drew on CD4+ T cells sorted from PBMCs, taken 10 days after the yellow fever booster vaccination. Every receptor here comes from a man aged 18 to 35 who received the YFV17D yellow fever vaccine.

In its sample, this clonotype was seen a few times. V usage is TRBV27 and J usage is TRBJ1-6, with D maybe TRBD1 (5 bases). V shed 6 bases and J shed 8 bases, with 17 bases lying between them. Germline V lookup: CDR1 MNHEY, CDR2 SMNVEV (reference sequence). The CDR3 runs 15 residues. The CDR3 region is CASRYGTGGDSPLHF. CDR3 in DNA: TGTGCCAGCAGGTATGGAACTGGGGGTGATTCACCCCTCCACTTT.

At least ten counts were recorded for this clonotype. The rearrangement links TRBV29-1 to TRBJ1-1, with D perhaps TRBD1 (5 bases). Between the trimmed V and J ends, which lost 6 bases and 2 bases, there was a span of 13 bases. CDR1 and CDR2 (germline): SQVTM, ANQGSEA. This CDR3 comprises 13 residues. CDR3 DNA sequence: TGCAGCGTCGCCCTCCAGGGTAACACTGAAGCTTTCTTT. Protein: CSVALQGNTEAFF.

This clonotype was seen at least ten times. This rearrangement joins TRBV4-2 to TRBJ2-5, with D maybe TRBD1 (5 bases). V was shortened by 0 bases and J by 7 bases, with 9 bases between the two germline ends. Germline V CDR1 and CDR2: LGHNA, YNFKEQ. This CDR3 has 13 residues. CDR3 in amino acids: CASSQDGQGTQYF. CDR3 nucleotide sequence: TGTGCCAGCAGCCAAGACGGGCAGGGGACCCAGTACTTC.

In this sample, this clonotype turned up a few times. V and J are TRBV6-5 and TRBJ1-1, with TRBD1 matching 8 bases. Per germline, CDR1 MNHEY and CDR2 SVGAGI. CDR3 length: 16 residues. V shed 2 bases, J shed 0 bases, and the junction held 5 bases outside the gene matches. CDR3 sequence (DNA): TGTGCCAGCAGTTACGTGAGGACAGGGCTGAACACTGAAGCTTTCTTT. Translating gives CASSYVRTGLNTEAFF.

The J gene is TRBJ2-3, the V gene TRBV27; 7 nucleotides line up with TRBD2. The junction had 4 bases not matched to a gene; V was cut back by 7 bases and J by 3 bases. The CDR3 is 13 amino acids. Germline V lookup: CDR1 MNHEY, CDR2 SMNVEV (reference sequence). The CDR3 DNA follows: TGTGCCAGCATGGGGGGGGGAACAGATACGCAGTATTTT. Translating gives CASMGGGTDTQYF.

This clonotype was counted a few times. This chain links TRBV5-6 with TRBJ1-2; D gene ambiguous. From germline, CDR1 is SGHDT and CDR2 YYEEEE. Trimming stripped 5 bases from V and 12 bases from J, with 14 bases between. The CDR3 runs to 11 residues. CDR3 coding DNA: TGTGCCAGCAGTTACGGGCCGATCAACACCTTC. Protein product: CASSYGPINTF.

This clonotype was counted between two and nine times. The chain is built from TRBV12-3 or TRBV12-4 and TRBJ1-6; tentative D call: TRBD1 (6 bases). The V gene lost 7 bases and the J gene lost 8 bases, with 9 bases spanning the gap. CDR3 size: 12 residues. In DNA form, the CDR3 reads TGTGCCAGCAACACAGGGTATTCACCCCTCCACTTT. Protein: CASNTGYSPLHF.

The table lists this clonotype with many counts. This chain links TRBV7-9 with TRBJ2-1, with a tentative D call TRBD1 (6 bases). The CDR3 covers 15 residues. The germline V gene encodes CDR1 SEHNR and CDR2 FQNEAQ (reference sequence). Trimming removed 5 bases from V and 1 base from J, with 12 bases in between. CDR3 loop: CASSPQGSSYNEQFF. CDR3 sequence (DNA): TGTGCCAGCAGCCCCCAGGGGTCGTCCTACAATGAGCAGTTCTTC.

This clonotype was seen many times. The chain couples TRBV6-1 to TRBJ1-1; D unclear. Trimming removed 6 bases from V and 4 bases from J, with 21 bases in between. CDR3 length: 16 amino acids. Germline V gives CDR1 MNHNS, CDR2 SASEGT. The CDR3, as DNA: TGTGCCAGCAGCCCCCGCCTGTCCCCCGAGGGCACTGAAGCTTTCTTT. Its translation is CASSPRLSPEGTEAFF.

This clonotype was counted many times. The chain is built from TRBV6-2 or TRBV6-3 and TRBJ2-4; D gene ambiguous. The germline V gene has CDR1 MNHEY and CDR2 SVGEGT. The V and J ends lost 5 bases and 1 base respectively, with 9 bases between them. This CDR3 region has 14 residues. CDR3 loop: CASSRTRAKNIQYF. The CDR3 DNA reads TGTGCCAGCAGTCGGACCAGGGCCAAAAACATTCAGTACTTC.

The CDR3 here is CAWSRDRPTEAFF. For the CDR3, the DNA is TGTGCCTGGAGTCGTGACAGACCCACTGAAGCTTTCTTT. The chain carries TRBV30 and TRBJ1-1; TRBD1 might be the D (5 bases). Trimming took 2 bases from V and 4 from J, leaving 11 bases between them. Germline loops: CDR1 GTSNPN, CDR2 SVGIG (reference sequence). The CDR3 length is 13 residues.

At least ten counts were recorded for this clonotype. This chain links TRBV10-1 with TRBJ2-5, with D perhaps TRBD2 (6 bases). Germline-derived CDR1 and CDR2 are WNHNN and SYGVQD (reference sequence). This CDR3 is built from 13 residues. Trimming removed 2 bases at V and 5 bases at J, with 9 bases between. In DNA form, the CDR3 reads TGCGCCAGCAGTGAGAGGAGGGTTGAGACCCAGTACTTC. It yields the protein CASSERRVETQYF.

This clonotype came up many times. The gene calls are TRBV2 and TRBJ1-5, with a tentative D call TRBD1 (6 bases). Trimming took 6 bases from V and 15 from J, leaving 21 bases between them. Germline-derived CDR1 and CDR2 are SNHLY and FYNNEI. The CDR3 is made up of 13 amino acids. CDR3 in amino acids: CASSPNSQGLGHF. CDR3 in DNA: TGTGCCAGCAGCCCGAATTCTCAGGGGTTGGGGCATTTT.

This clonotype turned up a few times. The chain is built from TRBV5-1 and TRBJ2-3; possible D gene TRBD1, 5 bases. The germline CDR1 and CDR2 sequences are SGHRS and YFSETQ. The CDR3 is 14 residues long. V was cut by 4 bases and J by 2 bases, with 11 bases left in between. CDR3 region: CASSTGRITDTQYF. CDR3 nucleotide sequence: TGCGCCAGCAGCACAGGACGGATCACAGATACGCAGTATTTT.

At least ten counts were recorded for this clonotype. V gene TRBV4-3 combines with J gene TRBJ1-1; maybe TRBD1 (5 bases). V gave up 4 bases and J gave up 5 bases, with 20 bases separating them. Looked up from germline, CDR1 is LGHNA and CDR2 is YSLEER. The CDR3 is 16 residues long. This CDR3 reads CASSRGAFGLGTEAFF. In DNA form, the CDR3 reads TGCGCCAGCAGCCGAGGGGCATTCGGCTTGGGAACTGAAGCTTTCTTT.

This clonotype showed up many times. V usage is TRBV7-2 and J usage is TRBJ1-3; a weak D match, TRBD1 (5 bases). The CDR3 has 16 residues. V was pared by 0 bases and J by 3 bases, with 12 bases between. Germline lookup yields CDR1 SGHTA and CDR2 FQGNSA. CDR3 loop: CASSLAVGAGGNTIYF. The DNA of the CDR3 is TGTGCCAGCAGCTTAGCGGTCGGGGCGGGTGGAAACACCATATATTTT.

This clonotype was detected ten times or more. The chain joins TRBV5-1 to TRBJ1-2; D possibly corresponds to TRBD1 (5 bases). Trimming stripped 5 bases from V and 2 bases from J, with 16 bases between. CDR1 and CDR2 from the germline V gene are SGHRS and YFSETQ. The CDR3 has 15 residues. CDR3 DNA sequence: TGCGCCAGCAGTCTCCTTCCCGAGGGGAACTATGGCTACACCTTC. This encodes CASSLLPEGNYGYTF.

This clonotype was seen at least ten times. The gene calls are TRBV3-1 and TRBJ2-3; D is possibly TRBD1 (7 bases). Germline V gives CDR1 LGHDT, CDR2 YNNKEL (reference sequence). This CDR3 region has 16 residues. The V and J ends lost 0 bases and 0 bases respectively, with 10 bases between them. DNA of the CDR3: TGTGCCAGCAGCCAAGATCAGGGGGGAAGCACAGATACGCAGTATTTT. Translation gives CASSQDQGGSTDTQYF.

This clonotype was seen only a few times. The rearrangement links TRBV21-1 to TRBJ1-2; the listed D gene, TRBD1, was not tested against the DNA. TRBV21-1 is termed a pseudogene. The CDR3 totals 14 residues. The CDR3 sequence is CASSPGPLNYGYTF. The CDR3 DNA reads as TGTGCCAGCAGCCCGGGACCGCTTAACTATGGCTACACCTTC.

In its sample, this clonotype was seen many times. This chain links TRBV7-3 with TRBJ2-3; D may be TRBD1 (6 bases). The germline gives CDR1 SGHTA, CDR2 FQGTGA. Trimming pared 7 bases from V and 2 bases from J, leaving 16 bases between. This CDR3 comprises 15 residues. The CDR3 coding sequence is TGTGCCAGCACCCCGGGTGGGGGCGCCACAGATACGCAGTATTTT. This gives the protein CASTPGGGATDTQYF. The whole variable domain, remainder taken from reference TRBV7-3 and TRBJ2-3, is GAGVSQTPSNKVTEKGKYVELRCDPISGHTALYWYRQSLGQGPEFLIYFQGTGAADDSGLPNDRFFAVRPEGSVSTLKIQRTERGDSAVYLCASTPGGGATDTQYFGPGTRLTVL.

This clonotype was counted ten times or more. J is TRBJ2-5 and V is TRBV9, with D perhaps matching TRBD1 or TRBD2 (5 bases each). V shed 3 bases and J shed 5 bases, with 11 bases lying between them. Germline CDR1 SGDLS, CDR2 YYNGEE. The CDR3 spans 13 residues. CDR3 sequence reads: CASSARGGETQYF. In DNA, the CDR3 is TGTGCCAGCAGCGCCCGGGGCGGTGAGACCCAGTACTTC. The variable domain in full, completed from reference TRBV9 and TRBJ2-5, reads DSGVTQTPKHLITATGQRVTLRCSPRSGDLSVYWYQQSLDQGLQFLIQYYNGEERAKGNILERFSAQQFPDLHSELNLSSLELGDSALYFCASSARGGETQYFGPGTRLLVL.

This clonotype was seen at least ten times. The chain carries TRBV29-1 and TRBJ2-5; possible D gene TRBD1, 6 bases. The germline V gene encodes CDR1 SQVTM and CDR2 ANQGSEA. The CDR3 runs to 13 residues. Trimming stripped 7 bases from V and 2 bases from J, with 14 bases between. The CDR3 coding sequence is TGCAGCGAGAGTAGGGGGTTACAAGAGACCCAGTACTTC. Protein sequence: CSESRGLQETQYF.

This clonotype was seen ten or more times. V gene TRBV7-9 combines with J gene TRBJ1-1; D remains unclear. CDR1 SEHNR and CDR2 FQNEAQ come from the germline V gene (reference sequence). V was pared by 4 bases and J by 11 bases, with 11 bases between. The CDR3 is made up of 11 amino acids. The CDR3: CASSYGVGAFF. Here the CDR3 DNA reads TGTGCCAGCAGCTATGGGGTCGGGGCTTTCTTT.

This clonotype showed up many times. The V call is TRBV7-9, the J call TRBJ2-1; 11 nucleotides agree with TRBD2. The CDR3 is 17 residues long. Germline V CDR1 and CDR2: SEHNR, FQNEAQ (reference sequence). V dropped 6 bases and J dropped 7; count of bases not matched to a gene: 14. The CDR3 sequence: CASRPEPGLADLNEQFF. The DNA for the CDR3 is TGTGCCAGCAGACCGGAGCCGGGACTAGCGGACCTAAATGAGCAGTTCTTC.

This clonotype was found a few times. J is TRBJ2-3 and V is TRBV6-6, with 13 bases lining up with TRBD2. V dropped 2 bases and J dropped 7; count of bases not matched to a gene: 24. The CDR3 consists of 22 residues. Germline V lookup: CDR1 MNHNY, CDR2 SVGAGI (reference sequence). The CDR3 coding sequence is TGTGCCAGCAGTTACCGAGGATTAACCGGGACTAGCGGGGTGACAGATAGCTATACGCAGTATTTT. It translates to CASSYRGLTGTSGVTDSYTQYF.

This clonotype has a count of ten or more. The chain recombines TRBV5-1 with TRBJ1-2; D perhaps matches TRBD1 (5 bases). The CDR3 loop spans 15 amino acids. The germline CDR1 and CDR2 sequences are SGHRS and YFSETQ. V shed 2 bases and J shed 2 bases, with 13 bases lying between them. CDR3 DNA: TGCGCCAGCAGCTTTAACCCCGGGGGAAACTATGGCTACACCTTC. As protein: CASSFNPGGNYGYTF. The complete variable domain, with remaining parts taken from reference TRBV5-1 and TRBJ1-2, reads KAGVTQTPRYLIKTRGQQVTLSCSPISGHRSVSWYQQTPGQGLQFLFEYFSETQRNKGNFPGRFSGRQFSNSRSEMNVSTLELGDSALYLCASSFNPGGNYGYTFGSGTRLTVV.

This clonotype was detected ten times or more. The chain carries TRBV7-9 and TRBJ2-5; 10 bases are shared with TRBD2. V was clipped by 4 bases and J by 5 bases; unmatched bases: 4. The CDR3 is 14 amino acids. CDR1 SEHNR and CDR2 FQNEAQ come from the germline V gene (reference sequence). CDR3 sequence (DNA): TGTGCCAGCAGCTCGTCACTAGCGGGGGAGACCCAGTACTTC. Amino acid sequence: CASSSSLAGETQYF.

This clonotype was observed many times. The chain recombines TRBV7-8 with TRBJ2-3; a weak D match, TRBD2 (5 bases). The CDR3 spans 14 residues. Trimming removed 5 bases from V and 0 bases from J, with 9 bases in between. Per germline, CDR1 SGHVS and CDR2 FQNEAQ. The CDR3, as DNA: TGTGCCAGCAGCACCCGGACTAGCACAGATACGCAGTATTTT. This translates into CASSTRTSTDTQYF.

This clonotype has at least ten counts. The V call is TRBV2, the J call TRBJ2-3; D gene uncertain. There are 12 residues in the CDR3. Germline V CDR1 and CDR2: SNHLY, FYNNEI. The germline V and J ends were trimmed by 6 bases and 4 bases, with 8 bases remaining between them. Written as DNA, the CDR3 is TGTGCCAGCAGGGCCATTTCAGATACGCAGTATTTT. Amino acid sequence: CASRAISDTQYF.

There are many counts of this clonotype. This CDR3 is CSARLAGGSTDTQYF. The CDR3 DNA sequence: TGCAGTGCTAGATTAGCGGGGGGGAGCACAGATACGCAGTATTTT. The gene calls are TRBV20-1 and TRBJ2-3; TRBD2 matches at 11 bases. Germline loops: CDR1 DFQATT, CDR2 SNEGSKA (reference sequence). Trimming took 2 bases from V and 0 from J; bases not matched to a gene: 1. The CDR3 is 15 residues long.

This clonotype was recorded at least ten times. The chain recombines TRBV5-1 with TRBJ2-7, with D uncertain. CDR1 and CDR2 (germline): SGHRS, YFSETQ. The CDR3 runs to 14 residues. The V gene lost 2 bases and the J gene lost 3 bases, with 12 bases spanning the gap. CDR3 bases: TGCGCCAGCAGCTTTAATGCGGCCGACTACGAGCAGTACTTC. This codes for CASSFNAADYEQYF.